This TCR beta chain stems from a study of early T cells in non-severe SARS-CoV-2 infection. Background on the study: Whole-blood bulk RNA, unsorted, was sequenced, and chains were unpaired.

Findings and caveats of the study: VDJdb-based matching was biased toward anti-spike CD8 responses and missed private and CD4 specificities.

In the case of this clonotype: Its cognate antigen is unknown.

Researchers tagged individual cDNA molecules with unique molecular identifiers. One entry per CDR3 protein results from TCRdb running MiXCR on the 5' RACE reads. The sample lists about 39,000 distinct CDR3 sequences; over 3% were seen once. CDR3 length: 16 residues. Germline-derived CDR1 and CDR2 are KGHDR and SFDVKD. V shed 5 bases and J shed 4 bases, with 17 bases lying between them. Sequenced material: whole blood. The sequence came from an adult who was a healthcare worker with PCR-confirmed SARS-CoV-2 infection or an uninfected control (not recorded which). The chain recombines TRBV24-1 with TRBJ2-1, with D maybe TRBD1 (5 bases). The CDR3 is CATSGGRAGIYNEQFF. The DNA of the CDR3 is TGTGCCACCAGTGGGGGCAGGGCTGGGATATACAATGAGCAGTTCTTC.